This T cell receptor beta chain was captured by sequencing in a study of stem cell transplantation in POMP-related autoinflammatory disease. Study background: Through one year post-transplant, neutrophils and platelets were 100% of graft donor origin.

Clones were read by immunoSEQ multiplex PCR, and TCRdb kept only the in-frame ones, dropping some. The table shows about 800 clones, with 70% to 80% occurring only once. In its sample, this clone was seen a few times. The sample in question was Tregs from PBMCs, obtained after stem cell transplantation. This sequence originates from a human patient with POMP-related autoinflammation and immune dysregulation (PRAID). Certain T cells may be donor cells from the graft.

The CDR3 DNA is TGTGCCAGCAGTTGGGACAGGCCCTACGAGCAGTACTTC. This translates into CASSWDRPYEQYF. The chain couples TRBV6-1 to TRBJ2-7, with 8 bases aligning to TRBD1. Germline V CDR1 and CDR2: MNHNS, SASEGT. The CDR3 runs 13 residues. Trimming removed 5 bases from V and 2 bases from J; junction bases left unmatched: 2.